Following are 13 T cell receptor beta chains from one sample sequenced in a study of human T cells and chemical hapten exposure. TCRdb re-called the RACE reads with MiXCR, one entry per CDR3 protein. Of 70,000 to 95,000 distinct CDR3 sequences listed, about 9.2% are singletons. Regarding time point: healthy volunteer bleed at 6 weeks. Unfractionated whole blood yielded the extracted total RNA. Source material: whole blood. The receptors were sampled from a female donor in good health. Some clones in this sample may be carry-over from other donors' samples.

V is TRBV7-9 and J is TRBJ1-3; D is undetermined. The CDR3 runs to 15 residues. V was shortened by 4 bases and J by 4 bases, with 14 bases between the two germline ends. Germline values: CDR1 SEHNR, CDR2 FQNEAQ (reference sequence). CDR3 DNA: TGTGCCAGCAGCTCAGCGCGGGGTCCCGGAAACACCATATATTTT. This gives the protein CASSSARGPGNTIYF.

This clonotype was seen a few times. This sequence joins TRBV11-3 and TRBJ2-1; D may be TRBD2 (6 bases). Germline-derived CDR1 and CDR2 are SGHNT and YENEEA. Trimming left V 6 bases short and J 2 bases short, with 17 bases between. This CDR3 contains 16 residues. The CDR3 here is CASSHNFAGPYNEQFF. As DNA, the CDR3 is TGTGCCAGCAGTCACAACTTTGCGGGGCCCTACAATGAGCAGTTCTTC. The full variable domain, with the rest looked up from reference TRBV11-3 and TRBJ2-1, is EAGVVQSPRYKIIEKKQPVAFWCNPISGHNTLYWYLQNLGQGPELLIRYENEEAVDDSQLPKDRFSAERLKGVDSTLKIQPAELGDSAVYLCASSHNFAGPYNEQFFGPGTRLTVL.

This clonotype was seen more than once but under ten times. The rearrangement uses TRBV6-2 or TRBV6-3 and TRBJ1-1; a weak D match, TRBD1 (6 bases). Trimming cost V 6 bases and J 5 bases, with 22 bases left between them. CDR3 length: 16 amino acids. Germline V gives CDR1 MNHEY, CDR2 SVGEGT. In DNA form, the CDR3 reads TGTGCCAGCAGCGACTACCCGGGGGGCGCGGGGACTGAAGCTTTCTTT. Translating gives CASSDYPGGAGTEAFF.

This chain uses TRBV11-3 with TRBJ2-3, with a possible D match to TRBD1 (6 bases). Germline-derived CDR1 and CDR2 are SGHNT and YENEEA. The V and J ends lost 1 base and 6 bases respectively, with 14 bases between them. The CDR3 has 15 amino acids. The CDR3 region has the DNA TGTGCCAGCAGCTTAGGCCTAGCAGGGGCGGATACGCAGTATTTT. Translated, it gives CASSLGLAGADTQYF.

This chain connects TRBV18 to TRBJ1-5; no reliable D call. The CDR3 is made up of 15 amino acids. CDR1 KGHSH and CDR2 LQKENI come from the germline V gene. The V and J ends lost 2 bases and 0 bases respectively, with 8 bases between them. This chain's CDR3 is CASSPSSVSNQPQHF. The CDR3 DNA sequence: TGTGCCAGCTCACCAAGTTCGGTTAGCAATCAGCCCCAGCATTTT.

This clonotype was detected a few times. V is TRBV7-2 and J is TRBJ2-7; D is possibly TRBD2 (5 bases). The CDR3 covers 15 residues. Trimming cost V 1 base and J 2 bases, with 12 bases left between them. CDR1 is SGHTA, CDR2 FQGNSA, per germline. The CDR3 is CASSLVPSSTYEQYF. In DNA, the CDR3 is TGTGCCAGCAGCTTAGTGCCTAGCTCGACCTACGAGCAGTACTTC.

This chain joins TRBV5-6 and TRBJ2-3; TRBD1 agrees at 8 bases. The ends lost 4 bases at V and 0 bases at J; junction bases unmatched: 13. Germline V gene lookup returns CDR1 SGHDT and CDR2 YYEEEE. The CDR3 is 18 amino acids. CDR3 nucleotide sequence: TGTGCCAGCAGCCCCGCGGGGACAGGTTTTACTAGCACAGATACGCAGTATTTT. Translating gives CASSPAGTGFTSTDTQYF. Using reference TRBV5-6 and TRBJ2-3 for the parts outside the CDR3, the full variable domain is DAGVTQSPTHLIKTRGQQVTLRCSPKSGHDTVSWYQQALGQGPQFIFQYYEEEERQRGNFPDRFSGHQFPNYSSELNVNALLLGDSALYLCASSPAGTGFTSTDTQYFGPGTRLTVL.

V and J are TRBV28 and TRBJ2-7, with 8 positions matching TRBD2. V shed 6 bases and J 4 bases; nucleotides not matched to a gene: 8. The CDR3 extends over 14 amino acids. Germline V gives CDR1 MDHEN, CDR2 SYDVKM. The CDR3 protein is CASRRRAGVYEQYF. In nucleotides, the CDR3 is TGTGCCAGCAGACGACGAGCGGGGGTATACGAGCAGTACTTC.

Only a few counts were recorded for this clonotype. This rearrangement joins TRBV30 to TRBJ1-1; D is undetermined. The CDR3 contains 14 residues. Trimming removed 1 base at V and 0 bases at J, with 9 bases between. Germline V gene data show CDR1 as GTSNPN and CDR2 as SVGIG (reference sequence). The CDR3 nucleotides are TGTGCCTGGAGTGGGGCTCAATTGAACACTGAAGCTTTCTTT. The encoded protein is CAWSGAQLNTEAFF.

At least ten counts were recorded for this clonotype. The J gene is TRBJ1-4, the V gene TRBV6-6; possible D gene TRBD1, 5 bases. CDR3 length equals 13 residues. V was pared by 2 bases and J by 8 bases, with 9 bases between. Germline V gene lookup returns CDR1 MNHNY and CDR2 SVGAGI (reference sequence). The CDR3 DNA reads TGTGCCAGCAGTTACGTCAGGGTAGAAAAACTGTTTTTT. Residues: CASSYVRVEKLFF.

This clonotype has a handful of counts. J is TRBJ2-7 and V is TRBV6-6; tentatively, D is TRBD1 (6 bases). The germline V gene has CDR1 MNHNY and CDR2 SVGAGI (reference sequence). Trimming cost V 0 bases and J 2 bases, with 23 bases left between them. The CDR3 sequence is 19 residues long. The CDR3 DNA sequence: TGTGCCAGCAGTTACTCGACGGGACAACTCCGCCTTCTTACCTACGAGCAGTACTTC. Translated, it gives CASSYSTGQLRLLTYEQYF.

This sequence joins TRBV2 and TRBJ1-2; D is undetermined. V shed 8 bases and J shed 6 bases, with 13 bases lying between them. Germline V gene sequence: CDR1 SNHLY, CDR2 FYNNEI. This CDR3 has 12 residues. The CDR3: CASRRRPDGYTF. Written as DNA, the CDR3 is TGTGCCAGCCGACGAAGGCCGGATGGCTACACCTTC.

This clonotype occurred many times. This chain connects TRBV20-1 to TRBJ2-5, with 7 bases identical to TRBD1. Germline V CDR1 and CDR2: DFQATT, SNEGSKA (reference sequence). With 2 bases clipped from V and 5 bases from J, the junction kept 2 bases outside the gene matches. There are 12 residues in the CDR3. The CDR3 spells CSARRGPETQYF. The CDR3 DNA sequence: TGCAGTGCTAGAAGGGGGCCGGAGACCCAGTACTTC.